The TCR beta chain under discussion was sequenced for a study of identical twins. J gave up 6 bases and V 4 bases, and 4 bases lay outside the gene matches. The CDR3 covers 14 residues. Germline CDR1 SGDLS, CDR2 YYNGEE. TCRdb passed the 5' RACE reads through MiXCR, listing each CDR3 protein once. Seen here are hundreds of thousands of distinct CDR3 sequences, 21% observed once, and the top ten hold 4.3%. These data were also filed under a second study, of T cells expressing NK-cell markers.

The V gene is TRBV9, the J gene TRBJ2-2; 9 bases align to TRBD1. The clonotype comes from a woman aged 18-29 years in good health. Specimen: PBMCs. The CDR3, as DNA: TGTGCCAGCAGCCTCAACAGGGGGCCCGGGGAGCTGTTTTTT. This codes for CASSLNRGPGELFF.